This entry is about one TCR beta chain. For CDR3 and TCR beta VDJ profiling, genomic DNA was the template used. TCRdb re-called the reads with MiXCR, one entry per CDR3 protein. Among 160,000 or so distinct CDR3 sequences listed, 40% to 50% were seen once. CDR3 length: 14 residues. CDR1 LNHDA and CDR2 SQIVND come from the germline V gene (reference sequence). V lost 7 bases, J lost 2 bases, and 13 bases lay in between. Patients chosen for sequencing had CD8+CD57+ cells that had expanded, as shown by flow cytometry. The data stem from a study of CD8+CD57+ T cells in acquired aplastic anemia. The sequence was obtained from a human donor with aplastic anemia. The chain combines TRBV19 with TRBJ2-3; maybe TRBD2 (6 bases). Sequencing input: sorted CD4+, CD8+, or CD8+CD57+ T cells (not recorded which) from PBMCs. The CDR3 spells CASMSGVFTDTQYF. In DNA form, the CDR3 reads TGTGCCAGTATGTCGGGGGTTTTCACAGATACGCAGTATTTT.